These T cell receptor beta chains were read from a single sample in a study of cytomegalovirus exposure and HLA in healthy donors. Method: immunoSEQ multiplex PCR; TCRdb's copy keeps in-frame clones and lacks some. The sample includes about 120,000 clones, around four fifths of them seen just once. Sequencing input: PBMCs. All receptors come from a man aged 30-40 years in good health and CMV-seropositive. CDR3s include the opening cysteine and the closing phenylalanine or tryptophan. The order of the fields is V gene, clone size, D gene, J gene, CDR3 protein, CDR3 DNA. The D gene is left open where the match is weak. The size of a clone is reported for some rows only, either as once, few or many, or as a class for expanded clones.

TRBV6-1	-	-	TRBJ2-1	CAIRTSPSYNEQFF	TGTGCCATCAGAACTAGCCCCTCCTACAATGAGCAGTTCTTC
TRBV7-3	-	TRBD2	TRBJ2-1	CASSLTGGRTYNEQFF	TGTGCCAGCAGCTTAACTGGCGGGAGGACCTACAATGAGCAGTTCTTC
TRBV5-6	-	TRBD1	TRBJ2-7	CASSPPGGYEQYF	TGTGCCAGCAGCCCACCAGGGGGATACGAGCAGTACTTC
TRBV19	few	-	TRBJ1-2	CASTPDRLYGYTF	TGTGCCAGTACTCCGGACAGACTCTATGGCTACACCTTC
TRBV5-5	-	TRBD2	TRBJ2-5	CASSRTSSPQETQYF	TGTGCCAGCAGCCGGACTAGCTCCCCGCAAGAGACCCAGTACTTC
TRBV18	few	TRBD1	TRBJ1-2	CASSPPGGRGYTF	TGTGCCAGCTCACCACCAGGGGGCCGAGGCTACACCTTC
TRBV29-1	-	TRBD1	TRBJ1-2	CSVRTGDGYGYTF	TGCAGCGTTAGGACAGGGGACGGCTATGGCTACACCTTC
TRBV5-5	-	TRBD1	TRBJ1-5	CASSTRETGGTGRDQPQHF	TGTGCCAGCAGCACCCGTGAGACAGGAGGGACAGGTAGGGATCAGCCCCAGCATTTT
TRBV5-4	-	TRBD2	TRBJ2-7	CASSLDGTSGKEGHEQYF	TGTGCCAGCAGCTTGGATGGGACTAGCGGGAAGGAAGGACACGAGCAGTACTTC
TRBV5-6	few	-	TRBJ1-3	CASSLKTMASGNTIYF	TGTGCCAGCAGCTTGAAAACTATGGCCTCTGGAAACACCATATATTTT
TRBV6-5	once	TRBD1	TRBJ2-3	CASTEDRGVISTQYF	TGTGCCAGCACCGAGGACAGGGGAGTTATATCGACGCAGTATTTT
TRBV7-6	-	TRBD2	TRBJ2-2	CASSLGLAGAGELFF	TGTGCCAGCAGCTTAGGCCTAGCGGGAGCCGGGGAGCTGTTTTTT
TRBV4-1	-	TRBD2	TRBJ2-1	CASSLRLAGGQSNEQFF	TGCGCCAGCAGCCTGCGACTAGCGGGAGGGCAGTCGAATGAGCAGTTCTTC
TRBV19	few	TRBD1	TRBJ1-5	CASSSTGGSDQPQHF	TGTGCCAGTAGTTCGACAGGGGGCTCGGATCAGCCCCAGCATTTT
TRBV5-6	-	TRBD1	TRBJ2-7	CASRTGRDEQYF	TGTGCCAGCAGGACAGGGAGAGACGAGCAGTACTTC
TRBV18	-	-	TRBJ2-7	CASSPDLDEQYF	TGTGCCAGCTCACCAGATCTAGACGAGCAGTACTTC
TRBV5-6	-	-	TRBJ1-1	CASSLVGARPEAFF	TGTGCCAGCAGCTTGGTGGGGGCAAGACCCGAAGCTTTCTTT
TRBV19	-	TRBD1	TRBJ1-3	CASHRGPGNTIYF	TGTGCCAGTCACAGGGGGCCTGGAAACACCATATATTTT
TRBV7-3	-	TRBD2	TRBJ2-1	CASSLTSPGLADFYNEQFF	TGTGCCAGCAGCTTAACATCCCCCGGACTAGCGGATTTTTACAATGAGCAGTTCTTC
TRBV28	-	-	TRBJ2-6	CASSPHRLPGANVLTF	TGTGCCAGCAGTCCCCACAGGTTACCTGGGGCCAACGTCCTGACTTTC
TRBV7-6	-	-	TRBJ1-1	CASSLRQNTEAFF	TGTGCCAGCAGCCTAAGACAGAACACTGAAGCTTTCTTT
TRBV7-8	-	TRBD2	TRBJ2-1	CASSFTSGSFNEQFF	TGTGCCAGCAGCTTCACTAGCGGTTCGTTTAATGAGCAGTTCTTC
TRBV5-4	few	-	TRBJ2-7	CASSPVEAREQYF	TGTGCCAGCAGCCCTGTTGAAGCCAGGGAGCAGTACTTC
TRBV30	-	-	TRBJ2-3	CAWSASTDTQYF	TGTGCCTGGAGTGCTAGCACAGATACGCAGTATTTT
TRBV27	few	-	TRBJ2-5	CASSTGEKRYTQYF	TGTGCCAGCAGTACGGGGGAAAAAAGATATACCCAGTACTTC
TRBV19	-	-	TRBJ2-5	CASSLWTGTKETQYF	TGTGCCAGTAGTCTCTGGACAGGGACTAAAGAGACCCAGTACTTC
TRBV11-1	-	TRBD1	TRBJ2-7	CASSKDRGPHEQYF	TGTGCCAGCAGCAAAGACAGGGGTCCCCACGAGCAGTACTTC
TRBV7-9	-	-	TRBJ2-7	CASSSQGDEQYF	TGTGCCAGCAGCTCCCAAGGGGACGAGCAGTACTTC
TRBV10-1	-	TRBD2	TRBJ2-3	CASSDAGGPEDTQYF	TGCGCCAGCAGTGACGCGGGAGGGCCTGAAGATACGCAGTATTTT
TRBV7-2	-	-	TRBJ2-5	CASSLDRETQYF	TGTGCCAGCAGCTTAGATCGGGAGACCCAGTACTTC
TRBV5-5	-	-	TRBJ2-2	CASHLETANTGELFF	TGTGCCAGCCATCTGGAGACAGCGAACACCGGGGAGCTGTTTTTT
TRBV15	-	TRBD1	TRBJ2-4	CATSRATDRSVEYF	TGTGCCACCAGCAGAGCGACGGACAGGTCTGTGGAGTACTTC